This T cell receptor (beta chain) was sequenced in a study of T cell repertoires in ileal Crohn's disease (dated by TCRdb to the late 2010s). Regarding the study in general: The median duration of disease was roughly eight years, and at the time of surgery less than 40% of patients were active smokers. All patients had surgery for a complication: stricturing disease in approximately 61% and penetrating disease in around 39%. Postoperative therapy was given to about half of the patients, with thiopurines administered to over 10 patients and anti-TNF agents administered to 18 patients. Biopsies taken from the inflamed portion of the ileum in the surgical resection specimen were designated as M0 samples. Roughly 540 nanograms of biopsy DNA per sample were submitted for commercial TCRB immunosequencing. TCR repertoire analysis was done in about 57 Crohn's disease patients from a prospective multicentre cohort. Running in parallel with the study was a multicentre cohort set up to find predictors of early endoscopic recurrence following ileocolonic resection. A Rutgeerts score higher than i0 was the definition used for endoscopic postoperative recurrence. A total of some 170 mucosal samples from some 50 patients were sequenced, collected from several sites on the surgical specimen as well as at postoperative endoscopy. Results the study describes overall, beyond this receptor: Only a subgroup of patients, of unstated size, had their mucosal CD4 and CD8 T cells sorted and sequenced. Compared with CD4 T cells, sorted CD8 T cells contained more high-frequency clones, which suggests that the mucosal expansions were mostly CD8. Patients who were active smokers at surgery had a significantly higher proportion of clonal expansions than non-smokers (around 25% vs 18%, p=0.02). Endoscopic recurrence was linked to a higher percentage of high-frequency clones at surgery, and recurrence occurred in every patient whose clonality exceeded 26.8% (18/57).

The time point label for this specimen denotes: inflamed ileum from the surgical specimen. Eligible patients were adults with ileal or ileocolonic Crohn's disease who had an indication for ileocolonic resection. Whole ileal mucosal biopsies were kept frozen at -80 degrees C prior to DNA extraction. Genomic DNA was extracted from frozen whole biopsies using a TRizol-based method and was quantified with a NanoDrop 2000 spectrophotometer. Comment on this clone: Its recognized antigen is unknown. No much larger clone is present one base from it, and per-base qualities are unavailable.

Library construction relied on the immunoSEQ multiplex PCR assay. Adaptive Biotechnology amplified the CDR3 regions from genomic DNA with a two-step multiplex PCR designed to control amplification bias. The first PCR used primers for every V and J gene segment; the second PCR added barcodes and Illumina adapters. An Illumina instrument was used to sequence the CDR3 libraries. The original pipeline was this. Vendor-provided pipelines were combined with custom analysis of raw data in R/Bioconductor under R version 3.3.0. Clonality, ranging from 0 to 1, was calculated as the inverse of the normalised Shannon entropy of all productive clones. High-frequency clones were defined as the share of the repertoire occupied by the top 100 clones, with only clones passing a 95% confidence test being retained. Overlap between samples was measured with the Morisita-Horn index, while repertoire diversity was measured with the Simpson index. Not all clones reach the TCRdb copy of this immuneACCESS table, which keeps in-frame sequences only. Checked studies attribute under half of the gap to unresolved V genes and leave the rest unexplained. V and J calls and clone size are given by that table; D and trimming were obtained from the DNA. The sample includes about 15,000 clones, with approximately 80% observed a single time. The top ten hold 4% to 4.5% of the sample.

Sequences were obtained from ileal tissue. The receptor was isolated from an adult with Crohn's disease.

The CDR3 has the sequence CAISEASLGYTF. The DNA reads as follows: TGTGCCATCAGTGAGGCCTCCCTGGGCTACACCTTC. The chain joins TRBV10-3 to TRBJ1-2; confidence is insufficient to name the D gene. Sequences ENHRY (CDR1) and SYGVKD (CDR2) are obtained from the germline V gene. From its cysteine to its phenylalanine, the CDR3 spans 12 amino acids. Only CDR3 DNA remains: 36 bases, in frame from the first base. V loses 2 bases of germline sequence and J loses 8 bases, and the interval between the two ends is 9 bases.